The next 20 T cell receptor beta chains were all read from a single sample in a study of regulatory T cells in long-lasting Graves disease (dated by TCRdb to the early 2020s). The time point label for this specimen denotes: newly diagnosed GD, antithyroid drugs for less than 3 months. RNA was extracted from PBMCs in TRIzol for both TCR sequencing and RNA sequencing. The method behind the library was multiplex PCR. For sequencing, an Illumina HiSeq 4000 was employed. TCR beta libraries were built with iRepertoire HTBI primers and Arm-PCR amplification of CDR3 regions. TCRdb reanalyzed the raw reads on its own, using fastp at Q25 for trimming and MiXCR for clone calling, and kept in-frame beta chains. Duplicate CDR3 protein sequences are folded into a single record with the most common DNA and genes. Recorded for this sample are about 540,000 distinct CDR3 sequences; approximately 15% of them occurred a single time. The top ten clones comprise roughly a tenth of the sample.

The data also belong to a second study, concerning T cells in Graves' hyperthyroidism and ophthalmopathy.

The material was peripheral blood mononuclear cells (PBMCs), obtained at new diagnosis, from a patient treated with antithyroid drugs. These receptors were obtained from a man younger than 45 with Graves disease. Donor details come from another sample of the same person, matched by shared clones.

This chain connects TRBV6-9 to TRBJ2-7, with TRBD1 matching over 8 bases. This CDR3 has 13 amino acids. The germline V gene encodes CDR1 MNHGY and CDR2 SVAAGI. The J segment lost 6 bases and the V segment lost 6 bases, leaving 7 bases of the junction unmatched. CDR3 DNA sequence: TGTGCCAGCAGCCGGGGACAGGCCATCGAGCAGTACTTC. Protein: CASSRGQAIEQYF.

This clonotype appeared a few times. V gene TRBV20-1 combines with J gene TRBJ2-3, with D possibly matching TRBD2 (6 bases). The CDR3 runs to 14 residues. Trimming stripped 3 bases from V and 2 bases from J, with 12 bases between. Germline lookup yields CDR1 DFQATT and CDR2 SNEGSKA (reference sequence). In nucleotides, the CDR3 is TGCAGTGCTAGCTGGGCGGGGTACACAGATACGCAGTATTTT. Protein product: CSASWAGYTDTQYF.

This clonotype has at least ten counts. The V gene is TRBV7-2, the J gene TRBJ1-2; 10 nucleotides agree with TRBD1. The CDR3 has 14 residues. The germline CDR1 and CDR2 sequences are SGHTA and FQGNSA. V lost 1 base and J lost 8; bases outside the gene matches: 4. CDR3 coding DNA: TGTGCCAGCAGCTTAGGACAGGGGGCGGCAGGCTACACCTTC. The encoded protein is CASSLGQGAAGYTF.

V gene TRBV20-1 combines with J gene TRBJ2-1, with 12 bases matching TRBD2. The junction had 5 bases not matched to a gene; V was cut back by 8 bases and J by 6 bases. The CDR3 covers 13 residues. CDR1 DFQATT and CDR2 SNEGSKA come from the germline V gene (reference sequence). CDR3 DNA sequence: TGCAGTTACGGACTAGCGGGAAGCAATGAGCAGTTCTTC. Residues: CSYGLAGSNEQFF.

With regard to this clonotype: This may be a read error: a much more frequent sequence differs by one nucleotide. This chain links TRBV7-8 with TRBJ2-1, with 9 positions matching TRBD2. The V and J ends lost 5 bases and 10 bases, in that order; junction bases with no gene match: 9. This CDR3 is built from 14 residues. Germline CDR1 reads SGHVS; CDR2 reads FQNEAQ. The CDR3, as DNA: TGTGCCAGCAGCCCCGGACTAGCGTCGCGGGAGCAGTTCTTC. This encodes CASSPGLASREQFF.

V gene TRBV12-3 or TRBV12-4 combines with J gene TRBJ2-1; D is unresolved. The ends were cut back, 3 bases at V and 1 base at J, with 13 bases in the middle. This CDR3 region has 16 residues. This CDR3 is CASSLDPRPSYNEQFF. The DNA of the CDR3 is TGTGCCAGCAGTTTGGACCCGAGGCCTTCCTACAATGAGCAGTTCTTC.

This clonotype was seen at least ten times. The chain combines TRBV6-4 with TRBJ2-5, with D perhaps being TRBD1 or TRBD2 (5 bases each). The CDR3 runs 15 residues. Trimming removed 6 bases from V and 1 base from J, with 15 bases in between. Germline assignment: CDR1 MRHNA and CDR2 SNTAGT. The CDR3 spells CASRPLPGTQETQYF. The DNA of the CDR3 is TGTGCCAGCAGACCCCTACCCGGGACCCAAGAGACCCAGTACTTC.

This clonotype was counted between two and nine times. CDR3 coding DNA: TGCGCCAGCTTACAGGCGCCCTATCGGACGAACACTGAAGCTTTCTTT. This encodes CASLQAPYRTNTEAFF. V gene TRBV10-2 combines with J gene TRBJ1-1; possible D gene TRBD1, 5 bases. The CDR3 contains 16 residues. Trimming took off 8 bases at V and 1 base at J, with 20 bases between the two ends. In germline, CDR1 is WSHSY, CDR2 SAAADI.

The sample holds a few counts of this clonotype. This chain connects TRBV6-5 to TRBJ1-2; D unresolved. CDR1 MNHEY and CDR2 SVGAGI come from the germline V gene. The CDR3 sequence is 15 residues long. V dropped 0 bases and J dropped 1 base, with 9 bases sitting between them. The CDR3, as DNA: TGTGCCAGCAGTTACTCGGTCCTCTTTAACTATGGCTACACCTTC. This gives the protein CASSYSVLFNYGYTF.

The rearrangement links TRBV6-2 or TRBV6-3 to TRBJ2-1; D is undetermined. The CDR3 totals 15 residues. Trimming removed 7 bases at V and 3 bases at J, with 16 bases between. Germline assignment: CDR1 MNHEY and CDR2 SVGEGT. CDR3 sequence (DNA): TGTGCCAGCACCCCGACAAACCCTGACTACAATGAGCAGTTCTTC. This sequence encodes CASTPTNPDYNEQFF.

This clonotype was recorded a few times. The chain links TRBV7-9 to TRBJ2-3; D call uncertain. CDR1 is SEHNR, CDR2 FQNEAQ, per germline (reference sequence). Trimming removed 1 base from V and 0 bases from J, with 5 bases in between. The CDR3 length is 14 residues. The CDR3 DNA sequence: TGTGCCAGCAGCTTAGACCCCAGCACAGATACGCAGTATTTT. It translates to CASSLDPSTDTQYF.

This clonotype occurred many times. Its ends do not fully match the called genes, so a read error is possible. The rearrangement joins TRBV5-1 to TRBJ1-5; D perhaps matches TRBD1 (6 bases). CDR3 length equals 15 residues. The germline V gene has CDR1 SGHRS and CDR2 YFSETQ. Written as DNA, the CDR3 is TGTGCCAGCAGCTTGGGATGGGGGGCGGATCAGCCCCAGCATTTT. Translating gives CASSLGWGADQPQHF.

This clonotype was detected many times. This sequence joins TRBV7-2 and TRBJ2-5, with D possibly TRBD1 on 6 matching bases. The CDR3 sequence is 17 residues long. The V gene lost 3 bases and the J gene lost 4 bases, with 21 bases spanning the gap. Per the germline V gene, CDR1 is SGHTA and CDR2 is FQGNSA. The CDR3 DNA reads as TGTGCCAGCAGCTTGTACACAACAGGGATGTGGACAGAGACCCAGTACTTC. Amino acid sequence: CASSLYTTGMWTETQYF.

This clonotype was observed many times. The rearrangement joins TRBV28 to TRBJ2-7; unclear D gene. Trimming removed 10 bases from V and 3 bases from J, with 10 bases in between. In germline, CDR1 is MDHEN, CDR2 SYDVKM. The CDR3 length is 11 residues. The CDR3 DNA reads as TGTGCCACCACTCGGTTCTACGAGCAGTACTTC. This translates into CATTRFYEQYF.

DNA of the CDR3: TGCGCCAGCAGCTTGGCACTGGGGGTTGGCACTGAAGCTTTCTTT. Protein product: CASSLALGVGTEAFF. The rearrangement joins TRBV5-1 to TRBJ1-1; TRBD1 is a possible D gene (5 bases). Per germline, CDR1 SGHRS and CDR2 YFSETQ. The CDR3 is 15 residues long. Trimming left V 0 bases short and J 4 bases short, with 13 bases between.

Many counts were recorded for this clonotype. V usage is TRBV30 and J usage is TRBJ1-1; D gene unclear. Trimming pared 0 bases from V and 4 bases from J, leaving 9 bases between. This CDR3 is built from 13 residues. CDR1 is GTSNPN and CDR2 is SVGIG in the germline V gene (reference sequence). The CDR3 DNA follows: TGTGCCTGGAGTGTAGGGCCCCTCACTGAAGCTTTCTTT. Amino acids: CAWSVGPLTEAFF.

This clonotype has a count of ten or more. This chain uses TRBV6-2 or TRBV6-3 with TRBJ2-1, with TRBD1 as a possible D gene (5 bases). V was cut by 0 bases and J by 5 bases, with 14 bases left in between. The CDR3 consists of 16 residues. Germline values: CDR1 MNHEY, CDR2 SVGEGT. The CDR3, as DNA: TGTGCCAGCAGTTACTCAACCAGCAGGGATGACAATGAGCAGTTCTTC. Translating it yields CASSYSTSRDDNEQFF.

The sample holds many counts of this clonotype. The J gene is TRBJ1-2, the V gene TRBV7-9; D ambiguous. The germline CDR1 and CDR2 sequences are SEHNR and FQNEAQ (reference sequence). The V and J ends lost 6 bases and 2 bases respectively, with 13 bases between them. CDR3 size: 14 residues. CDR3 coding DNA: TGTGCCAGCAGAGGCCCCGGCACGAACTATGGCTACACCTTC. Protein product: CASRGPGTNYGYTF.

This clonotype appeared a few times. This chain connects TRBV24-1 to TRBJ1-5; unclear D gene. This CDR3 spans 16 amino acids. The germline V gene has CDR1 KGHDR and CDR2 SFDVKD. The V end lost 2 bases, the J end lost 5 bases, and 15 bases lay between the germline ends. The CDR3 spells CATSDSLGRFYQPQHF. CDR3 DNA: TGTGCCACCAGTGATTCCCTGGGCAGATTTTATCAGCCCCAGCATTTT.

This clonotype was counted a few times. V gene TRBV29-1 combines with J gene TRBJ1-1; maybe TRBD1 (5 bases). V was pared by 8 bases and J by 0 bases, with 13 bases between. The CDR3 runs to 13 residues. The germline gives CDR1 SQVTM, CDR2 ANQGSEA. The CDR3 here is CSSIQGLNTEAFF. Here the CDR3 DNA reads TGCAGCTCGATCCAGGGACTGAACACTGAAGCTTTCTTT.